A selection of T cell receptor beta chains follows, all from one sample in a study of cytomegalovirus exposure and HLA in healthy donors. The repertoire was sequenced with immunoSEQ multiplex PCR; TCRdb's copy has only in-frame clones and lacks some. This sample carries 60,000 or so clones, about 85% of them seen once, and the ten largest clones take around 11%. The specimen was PBMCs. The source is a female donor in good health and CMV-seronegative. CDR3s include the opening cysteine and the closing phenylalanine or tryptophan. The order of the fields is J gene, V gene, D gene, clone size, CDR3 protein, CDR3 DNA. A D gene is named only where the DNA matches it firmly. Clone sizes are given selectively: once, few, many, or a class where the clone is expanded.

TRBJ2-3	TRBV9	TRBD1	NA	CASSPRDRGGTDTQYF	TGTGCCAGCAGCCCACGGGACAGGGGCGGCACAGATACGCAGTATTTT
TRBJ2-5	TRBV5-1	NA	NA	CASSFSTAQETQYF	TGCGCCAGCAGCTTCTCGACAGCTCAAGAGACCCAGTACTTC
TRBJ1-6	TRBV7-9	NA	NA	CATSTWGNNSPLHF	TGTGCCACCTCAACCTGGGGCAATAATTCACCCCTCCACTTT
TRBJ1-5	TRBV2	NA	NA	CASTGGGEPQHF	TGTGCCAGCACTGGCGGGGGGGAGCCCCAGCATTTT
TRBJ2-1	TRBV5-6	TRBD1	NA	CASSLSGTGNLNEQFF	TGTGCCAGCAGCTTATCCGGGACAGGGAACCTCAATGAGCAGTTCTTC
TRBJ2-5	TRBV28	TRBD2	NA	CAIGTSAREIQYF	TGTGCCATTGGGACTAGCGCCAGAGAGATCCAGTACTTC
TRBJ2-1	TRBV4-2	TRBD2	NA	CASSQDGSGGAGLYEQFF	TGTGCCAGCAGCCAAGATGGTAGCGGGGGGGCCGGGCTCTATGAGCAGTTCTTC
TRBJ2-7	TRBV4-3	TRBD2	NA	CASSRGTSGSPYEQYF	TGCGCCAGCAGCCGTGGGACTAGCGGGAGTCCGTACGAGCAGTACTTC
TRBJ2-3	TRBV27	NA	NA	CASSHNTDTQYF	TGTGCCAGCAGTCACAACACAGATACGCAGTATTTT
TRBJ2-1	TRBV5-1	NA	NA	CASSLARDNEQFF	TGCGCCAGCAGCTTGGCTCGAGACAATGAGCAGTTCTTC
TRBJ2-7	TRBV9	TRBD2	NA	CASSGTSGGYEQYF	TGTGCCAGCAGTGGGACTAGCGGGGGCTACGAGCAGTACTTC
TRBJ1-2	TRBV5-1	NA	NA	CASSLQGRNNYGYTF	TGCGCCAGCAGCCTACAGGGACGGAATAACTATGGCTACACCTTC
TRBJ2-1	TRBV6-1	TRBD1	NA	CASSAKTGGNEQFF	TGTGCCAGCAGTGCCAAGACAGGGGGTAACGAGCAGTTCTTC
TRBJ1-2	TRBV27	TRBD1	NA	CASIGSWDRGRGSYGYTF	TGTGCCAGCATCGGCTCCTGGGACAGGGGGCGCGGAAGCTATGGCTACACCTTC
TRBJ2-1	TRBV30	NA	NA	CAWTPALKSSYNEQFF	TGTGCCTGGACCCCAGCGCTAAAGAGCTCCTACAATGAGCAGTTCTTC
TRBJ1-1	TRBV27	NA	NA	CASSFRPRTMNTEAFF	TGTGCCAGCAGTTTCCGTCCGAGGACAATGAACACTGAAGCTTTCTTT
TRBJ2-3	TRBV6-5	NA	NA	CASSYSGRPTTDTQYF	TGTGCCAGCAGTTATTCAGGGAGGCCGACAACAGATACGCAGTATTTT
TRBJ2-7	TRBV4-2	NA	NA	CASSQISEEQYF	TGTGCCAGCAGCCAGATCTCGGAGGAGCAGTACTTC
TRBJ1-3	TRBV9	TRBD1	few	CASSETGGSGNTIYF	TGTGCCAGCAGTGAGACAGGGGGTTCTGGAAACACCATATATTTT
TRBJ2-5	TRBV7-2	NA	NA	CASSPGNGVETETQYF	TGTGCCAGCAGCCCGGGAAACGGCGTAGAGACGGAGACCCAGTACTTC
TRBJ1-2	TRBV9	NA	NA	CASSRDRHYGYTF	TGTGCCAGCAGCCGAGACAGACACTATGGCTACACCTTC
TRBJ1-1	TRBV5-1	TRBD1	NA	CASSLAGRGTEAFF	TGCGCCAGCAGCTTGGCGGGCAGGGGGACTGAAGCTTTCTTT
TRBJ2-7	TRBV5-1	TRBD1	NA	CASSPGQATYEQYF	TGCGCCAGCAGCCCCGGACAGGCTACCTACGAGCAGTACTTC
TRBJ2-5	TRBV19	TRBD2	NA	CASSSPSGGLETQYF	TGTGCCAGTAGTAGCCCTAGCGGGGGGTTAGAGACCCAGTACTTC
TRBJ2-1	TRBV6-1	NA	NA	CASSPNPEWMGEQFF	TGTGCCAGCAGTCCCAACCCGGAGTGGATGGGTGAGCAGTTCTTC
TRBJ2-1	TRBV9	TRBD1	NA	CASSVDRDLWGNEQFF	TGTGCCAGCAGCGTGGACAGGGACCTCTGGGGGAATGAGCAGTTCTTC
TRBJ1-6	TRBV14	NA	once	CASSQVRNSPLHF	TGTGCCAGCAGCCAAGTGCGGAATTCACCCCTCCACTTT
TRBJ2-7	TRBV11-2	NA	NA	CASSLGPYRDEQYF	TGTGCCAGCAGCTTAGGCCCTTACAGGGACGAGCAGTACTTC
TRBJ1-1	TRBV10-3	NA	NA	CAISLGYTEAFF	TGTGCCATCAGCCTCGGGTACACTGAAGCTTTCTTT
TRBJ2-5	TRBV5-4	NA	NA	CASSQGGETQYF	TGTGCCAGCAGCCAGGGTGGTGAGACCCAGTACTTC
TRBJ1-3	TRBV27	NA	few	CASSDRSAGNTIYF	TGTGCCAGCTCTGACAGGAGCGCGGGAAACACCATATATTTT
TRBJ1-1	TRBV6-5	TRBD1	NA	CASSDGTGGTEAFF	TGTGCCAGCAGTGACGGGACAGGGGGCACTGAAGCTTTCTTT
TRBJ1-2	TRBV6-6	NA	NA	CASREDTYGYTF	TGTGCCAGCAGAGAGGACACCTATGGCTACACCTTC
TRBJ1-1	TRBV15	NA	NA	CATSYPWADRSTEAFF	TGTGCCACCAGCTACCCTTGGGCCGACAGAAGCACTGAAGCTTTCTTT
TRBJ2-1	TRBV10-3	NA	NA	CAISESGVRDNEQFF	TGTGCCATCAGTGAGTCTGGGGTGAGGGACAATGAGCAGTTCTTC
TRBJ1-1	TRBV6-5	TRBD1	NA	CASSYDRGLDTEAFF	TGTGCCAGCAGTTACGACAGGGGGCTAGATACTGAAGCTTTCTTT
TRBJ1-1	TRBV28	NA	NA	CASTSTENTEAFF	TGTGCCAGCACCTCGACAGAGAACACTGAAGCTTTCTTT
TRBJ2-7	TRBV11-2	NA	NA	CASSRNPTDPYEQYF	TGTGCCAGCAGCCGCAACCCGACAGATCCCTACGAGCAGTACTTC
TRBJ2-1	TRBV25-1	NA	NA	CASSDYLARETELFF	TGTGCCAGCAGTGACTATCTGGCTCGGGAGACAGAACTGTTCTTC
TRBJ2-5	TRBV5-6	NA	NA	CASIVRLREETQYF	TGTGCCAGCATTGTTCGACTGCGGGAAGAGACCCAGTACTTC